The 7 T cell receptor beta chains presented below share a single source sample, sequenced in a study of blood T cell repertoires in COVID-19. The table came from immunoSEQ multiplex PCR; TCRdb's copy has only in-frame clones and leaves some out. Among about 300,000 clones, roughly nine tenths were seen once, and the ten largest hold less than 3%. Material for sequencing was PBMCs or T cells enriched from blood (not recorded which). The origin of the receptors is a woman aged 45 to 65 who had been exposed to COVID-19.

A single count supports this clone. The chain joins TRBV15 to TRBJ1-6; 7 bases are shared with TRBD1. V trimming: 0 bases; J trimming: 7 bases; junction bases outside the gene matches: 6. The length of the CDR3 is 16 residues. Germline-derived CDR1 and CDR2 are LNHNV and YYDKDF (reference sequence). In DNA form, the CDR3 reads TGTGCCACCAGCAGAGATAAGGGGACAGTAAATTCACCCCTCCACTTT. Translation: CATSRDKGTVNSPLHF.

J is TRBJ1-6 and V is TRBV2, with TRBD1 matching over 8 bases. Trimming removed 5 bases from V and 10 bases from J; junction bases left unmatched: 7. The germline gives CDR1 SNHLY, CDR2 FYNNEI. The CDR3 is made up of 14 amino acids. CDR3 bases: TGTGCCAGCAGTTCCGGGACAGGAGGCTCACCCCTCCACTTT. This sequence encodes CASSSGTGGSPLHF.

The chain joins TRBV5-8 to TRBJ2-7, with TRBD2 as a possible D gene (5 bases). This CDR3 comprises 13 residues. The germline V gene encodes CDR1 SGHTS and CDR2 YDEGEE. V lost 5 bases and J 7 bases, leaving 16 bases between the germline ends. The CDR3 region has the DNA TGTGCCAGCAGTGCTCTAGGTCCGGGGGAGCAGTACTTC. It yields the protein CASSALGPGEQYF.

In the case of this clone: Other DNA variants within this sample encode the same CDR3. This sequence joins TRBV9 and TRBJ1-6; TRBD1 matches 7 bases. The CDR3 runs 15 residues. The junction had 4 bases not matched to a gene; V was cut back by 0 bases and J by 7 bases. CDR1 SGDLS and CDR2 YYNGEE come from the germline V gene. CDR3 nucleotide sequence: TGTGCCAGCAGCGTAGAGGGGACAGCGAATTCACCCCTCCACTTT. Translated, it gives CASSVEGTANSPLHF.

The gene calls are TRBV3-1 (or the pseudogene TRBV3-2) and TRBJ2-3; 14 bases match TRBD2. With 3 bases clipped from V and 2 bases from J, the junction kept 1 base outside the gene matches. Germline loops: CDR1 LGHDT, CDR2 YNNKEL (reference sequence). The CDR3 consists of 16 residues. The CDR3 DNA is TGTGCCAGCAGCCAGGGACTAGCGGGGGCCACAGATACGCAGTATTTT. It codes for CASSQGLAGATDTQYF.

The rearrangement links TRBV10-3 to TRBJ2-1; the D gene is possibly TRBD1 (6 bases). Per the germline V gene, CDR1 is ENHRY and CDR2 is SYGVKD. Trimming took 0 bases from V and 7 from J, leaving 7 bases between them. The CDR3 loop spans 13 amino acids. The CDR3 loop reads CAISESTGNEQFF. The CDR3 DNA reads as TGTGCCATCAGTGAGTCGACAGGTAATGAGCAGTTCTTC.

The gene calls are TRBV5-1 and TRBJ1-3, with a tentative D call TRBD1 (6 bases). The CDR3 consists of 16 residues. Deletions cut 0 bases from V and 4 bases from J, with 14 bases between. Germline CDR1 is SGHRS and CDR2 is YFSETQ. CDR3 in DNA: TGCGCCAGCAGCTTGGTCGGGGGGCTCTACGGAAACACCATATATTTT. Protein product: CASSLVGGLYGNTIYF.